These 3 T cell receptor beta chains originate from one sample sequenced in a study of T-cell memory formation after mild COVID-19. From the 5' RACE reads, TCRdb called clonotypes with MiXCR, one entry per CDR3 protein. Among fewer than 350,000 distinct CDR3 sequences listed, around 8% were seen once. Specimen: PBMCs or a T cell subset sorted from them (not recorded which). These receptors all stem from a man between 18 and 29 years old who had mild COVID-19 (a few samples of this study predate the infection). Cell type and time point are not known.

This clonotype was detected many times. V and J are TRBV12-3 or TRBV12-4 and TRBJ2-2; no definite D call. This CDR3 is 13 amino acids long. The V end was cut by 6 bases, the J end by 3 bases, with 8 bases between. CDR3 sequence: CASRAGHTGELFF. In DNA form, the CDR3 reads TGTGCCAGCAGGGCAGGACACACCGGGGAGCTGTTTTTT.

This chain connects TRBV7-2 to TRBJ2-7, with D perhaps given as TRBD1 or TRBD2 (5 bases each). Germline loops: CDR1 SGHTA, CDR2 FQGNSA. Trimming took 5 bases from V and 9 from J, leaving 14 bases between them. The CDR3 consists of 12 residues. The CDR3 region is CASSITGGAQYF. CDR3 sequence (DNA): TGTGCCAGCAGCATCACTGGGGGAGCGCAGTACTTC. The complete variable domain, with remaining parts taken from reference TRBV7-2 and TRBJ2-7, reads GAGVSQSPSNKVTEKGKDVELRCDPISGHTALYWYRQSLGQGLEFLIYFQGNSAPDKSGLPSDRFSAERTGGSVSTLTIQRTQQEDSAVYLCASSITGGAQYFGPGTRLTVT.

This clonotype was observed many times. This chain joins TRBV5-6 and TRBJ1-1; D is possibly TRBD1 (5 bases). The CDR3 contains 13 residues. Trimming cost V 5 bases and J 1 base, with 9 bases left between them. CDR1 and CDR2 (germline): SGHDT, YYEEEE. The CDR3 nucleotides read TGTGCCAGCAGATTACAGGAGAACACTGAAGCTTTCTTT. Its protein is CASRLQENTEAFF.